The clone carrying this TCR beta chain has a handful of counts. The antigen is undetermined. This record belongs to a study of OX40 agonist ivuxolimab in advanced cancers. Trimming removed 3 bases at V and 2 bases at J, with 8 bases between. The CDR3 length is 14 residues. Germline CDR1 reads WNHNN; CDR2 reads SYGVQD (reference sequence). Blood samples were obtained at baseline, cycle 4 day 1, and cycle 7 day 1. Some clones are missing from TCRdb's copy, which holds only in-frame ones; the method was immunoSEQ multiplex PCR. The sample has 37,000 or so clones; approximately 78% are singletons. Study findings and constraints: CD8+ T cells averaged more expanded clones than CD4+. Clonal expansion by week 6 occurred in CD4+ and CD8+ blood T cells (at 0.1 to 3.0 mg/kg).

This clonotype was obtained from an adult with an advanced solid tumor such as melanoma, head and neck, liver or kidney cancer. The chain recombines TRBV10-1 with TRBJ2-1; D remains ambiguous. Material: CD4+ or CD8+ T cells sorted from blood, obtained in a trial of the OX40 agonist ivuxolimab. This CDR3 is CASSDYPTYNEQFF. The CDR3 DNA follows: TGCGCCAGCAGTGACTACCCTACCTACAATGAGCAGTTCTTC.